The 11 T cell receptor beta chains below come from one sample, sequenced in a study of shared clonotypes between healthy human individuals. CD45RO-negative cells were positively selected for CCR7, leaving out terminally differentiated effector memory CD45RA+ cells. TCRdb's table, derived via immunoSEQ multiplex PCR, lists solely in-frame clones and lacks some. The sample includes about 2 million clones, just under 95% seen only once; the top ten take 1% to 1.5%. Sequencing was performed on naive CD8+ T cells sorted from blood. These receptors came from a man younger than 30 in good health.

This chain joins TRBV5-8 and TRBJ1-1; D might be TRBD1 (5 bases). The V end was cut by 3 bases, the J end by 1 base, with 13 bases between. CDR1 and CDR2 from the germline V gene are SGHTS and YDEGEE. This CDR3 is 15 amino acids long. CDR3 sequence (DNA): TGTGCCAGCAGCTCTGCGGACACCGGGAACACTGAAGCTTTCTTT. This codes for CASSSADTGNTEAFF.

The chain recombines TRBV13 with TRBJ2-5; TRBD2 agrees at 11 bases. CDR3 length: 19 residues. J was trimmed by 1 base and V by 0 bases; bases with no gene match: 10. Germline lookup yields CDR1 PRHDT and CDR2 FYEKMQ (reference sequence). The CDR3 DNA reads as TGTGCCAGCAGCTTAGGCTCGATCGGACTAGCGGGCCTCCAAGAGACCCAGTACTTC. Its translation is CASSLGSIGLAGLQETQYF. Looking up the rest from reference TRBV13 and TRBJ2-5 gives the full variable domain: AAGVIQSPRHLIKEKRETATLKCYPIPRHDTVYWYQQGPGQDPQFLISFYEKMQSDKGSIPDRFSAQQFSDYHSELNMSSLELGDSALYFCASSLGSIGLAGLQETQYFGPGTRLLVL.

The chain is built from TRBV5-4 and TRBJ2-7, with D maybe TRBD1 (6 bases). Trimming pared 2 bases from V and 2 bases from J, leaving 11 bases between. Germline values: CDR1 SGHNT, CDR2 YYREEE (reference sequence). There are 14 residues in the CDR3. The CDR3 region is CASSLGQSPYEQYF. CDR3 nucleotide sequence: TGTGCCAGCAGCTTAGGACAGTCACCCTACGAGCAGTACTTC.

This CDR3 is CASSDLGRPRGGYEQYF. The CDR3, as DNA: TGTGCCAGCAGTGATCTAGGCCGGCCCCGGGGGGGCTACGAGCAGTACTTC. The rearrangement joins TRBV6-1 to TRBJ2-7, with TRBD2 matching over 8 bases. Looked up from germline, CDR1 is MNHNS and CDR2 is SASEGT. This CDR3 has 17 amino acids. V lost 3 bases, J lost 3 bases, and 13 bases stayed unmatched.

The sample holds one count of this clone. The chain has TRBV7-9 and TRBJ2-3; 7 nucleotides agree with TRBD1. This CDR3 has 14 amino acids. Unmatched junction bases numbered 3, after V lost 5 bases and J lost 1 base. Germline V CDR1 and CDR2: SEHNR, FQNEAQ (reference sequence). DNA for the CDR3: TGTGCCAGCAGCGCCCAGGGGGGCACAGATACGCAGTATTTT. As protein: CASSAQGGTDTQYF.

V and J are TRBV2 and TRBJ2-4; tentatively, D is TRBD2 (5 bases). Germline CDR1 and CDR2: SNHLY and FYNNEI. CDR3 length equals 13 residues. The V and J ends lost 9 bases and 8 bases respectively, with 17 bases between them. CDR3 residues: CASSDWAQDIQYF. DNA for the CDR3: TGTGCCAGTTCGGACTGGGCCCAGGACATTCAGTACTTC.

In regard to this clone: Other DNA sequences from this sample encode an identical CDR3 as well. This chain connects TRBV5-4 to TRBJ2-7; D may be TRBD1 (7 bases). CDR1 and CDR2 (germline): SGHNT, YYREEE (reference sequence). The V end was cut by 0 bases, the J end by 0 bases, with 10 bases between. CDR3 size: 15 residues. As DNA, the CDR3 is TGTGCCAGCAGCTTGGGGCAGGGGGGCTCCTACGAGCAGTACTTC. Translation gives CASSLGQGGSYEQYF.

V usage is TRBV19 and J usage is TRBJ2-1; 13 bases map to TRBD2. Germline CDR1 LNHDA, CDR2 SQIVND (reference sequence). V dropped 4 bases and J dropped 1; count of bases not matched to a gene: 10. There are 19 residues in the CDR3. CDR3 protein: CASSTGLAGASRSYNEQFF. The DNA of the CDR3 is TGTGCCAGTAGTACCGGACTAGCGGGAGCCTCTAGGTCCTACAATGAGCAGTTCTTC.

CDR3 in amino acids: CASKPSGTGISTNEKLFF. CDR3 in DNA: TGTGCCAGTAAACCCTCAGGGACAGGGATCTCAACTAATGAAAAACTGTTTTTT. J is TRBJ1-4 and V is TRBV27, with 9 bases matching TRBD1. This CDR3 has 18 amino acids. Germline V CDR1 and CDR2: MNHEY, SMNVEV (reference sequence). The V gene end was trimmed by 9 bases and the J gene end by 0 bases; junction bases not matched to a gene: 14. The variable domain in full, completed from reference TRBV27 and TRBJ1-4, reads EAQVTQNPRYLITVTGKKLTVTCSQNMNHEYMSWYRQDPGLGLRQIYYSMNVEVTDKGDVPEGYKVSRKEKRNFPLILESPSPNQTSLYFCASKPSGTGISTNEKLFFGSGTQLSVL.

This clone was observed a few times. This CDR3 reads CASSPGKHREENTEAFF. The CDR3 DNA reads as TGTGCCAGCTCACCAGGAAAACATCGGGAAGAGAACACTGAAGCTTTCTTT. V is TRBV18 and J is TRBJ1-1, with unresolved D. The CDR3 sequence is 17 residues long. Trimming removed 2 bases at V and 1 base at J, with 17 bases between. Per the germline V gene, CDR1 is KGHSH and CDR2 is LQKENI.

The chain recombines TRBV9 with TRBJ2-1; 12 bases agree with TRBD2. The CDR3 is made up of 15 amino acids. Trimming took 0 bases from V and 8 from J; bases not matched to a gene: 3. From germline, CDR1 is SGDLS and CDR2 YYNGEE. The chain's CDR3 is CASSVGLAGAYEQFF. The CDR3 DNA sequence: TGTGCCAGCAGCGTAGGACTAGCGGGGGCCTATGAGCAGTTCTTC. Filled out from reference TRBV9 and TRBJ2-1, the complete variable domain reads DSGVTQTPKHLITATGQRVTLRCSPRSGDLSVYWYQQSLDQGLQFLIQYYNGEERAKGNILERFSAQQFPDLHSELNLSSLELGDSALYFCASSVGLAGAYEQFFGPGTRLTVL.